The T cell receptor beta chain under discussion was sequenced for a study of regulatory and conventional T cells in RAG deficiency. The sorted conventional CD4+ T cells were CD25-low and CD127-high, with genomic DNA sequenced. Study-level points and caveats: Shannon entropy fell and Simpson indices rose in RAG-deficient patients. Omenn CD25-high CD127-low cells may be activated cells, not true Tregs. Omenn patients showed >80% Treg-Tconv overlap and shorter CDR3 lengths.

Comment on this clone: Its target is unknown.

The germline CDR1 and CDR2 sequences are LGHNA and YNFKEQ. V was pared by 0 bases and J by 5 bases, with 12 bases of the junction left unmatched. The CDR3 consists of 18 residues. Only in-frame clones appear in the TCRdb table, and some are missing; sequencing was by immunoSEQ multiplex PCR. The sample comprises about 30,000 clones, 95% to 96% of which are singletons, and over 0.35% rests with the top ten. The data also belong to a second study, concerning regulatory T cells. According to that study: Primers: 52 TRBV forward and 13 TRBJ reverse. Regulatory T cells showed the strongest V-J pair restriction and V/J gene skewing among patient repertoires.

This chain joins TRBV4-2 and TRBJ2-5; 10 nucleotides line up with TRBD2. Sequencing was carried out using CD25- CD4+ T cells sorted from blood. The sequence was obtained from a human donor in good health. The chain's CDR3 is CASSQDVLILAGAETQYF. CDR3 coding DNA: TGTGCCAGCAGCCAAGATGTCCTTATTCTAGCGGGAGCGGAGACCCAGTACTTC.